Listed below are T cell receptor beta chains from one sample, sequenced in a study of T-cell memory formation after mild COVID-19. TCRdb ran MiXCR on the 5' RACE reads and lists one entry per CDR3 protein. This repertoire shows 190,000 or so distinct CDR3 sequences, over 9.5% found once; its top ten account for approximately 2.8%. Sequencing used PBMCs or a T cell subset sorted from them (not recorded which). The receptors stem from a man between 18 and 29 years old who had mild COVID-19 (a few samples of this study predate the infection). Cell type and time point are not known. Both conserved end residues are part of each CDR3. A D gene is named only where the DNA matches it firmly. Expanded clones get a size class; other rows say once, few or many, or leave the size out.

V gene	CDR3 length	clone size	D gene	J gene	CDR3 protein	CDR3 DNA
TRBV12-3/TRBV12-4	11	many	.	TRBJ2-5	CASSFGGTQYF	TGTGCCAGCAGTTTCGGTGGGACCCAGTACTTC
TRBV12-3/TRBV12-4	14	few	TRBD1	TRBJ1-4	CASSFGTGEEKLFF	TGTGCCAGCAGTTTCGGGACAGGGGAAGAAAAACTGTTTTTT
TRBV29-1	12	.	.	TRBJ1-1	CSVVGVNTEAFF	TGCAGCGTTGTGGGGGTGAACACTGAAGCTTTCTTT
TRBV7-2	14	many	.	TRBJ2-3	CASSLALALDTQYF	TGTGCCAGCAGCTTAGCCCTCGCACTAGATACGCAGTATTTT
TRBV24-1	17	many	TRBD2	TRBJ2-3	CATSGRGLAGRTDTQYF	TGTGCCACCAGTGGAAGAGGACTAGCGGGGAGAACAGATACGCAGTATTTT
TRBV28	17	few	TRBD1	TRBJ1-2	CASSLRKRTGGLYGYTF	TGTGCCAGCAGTTTGAGGAAGAGGACAGGGGGTCTCTATGGCTACACCTTC
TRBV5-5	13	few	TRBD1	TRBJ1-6	CASRQGAASPLHF	TGTGCCAGCAGACAGGGGGCGGCTTCACCCCTCCACTTT
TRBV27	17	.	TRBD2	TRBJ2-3	CASSWGGSSSSSDTQYF	TGTGCCAGCAGTTGGGGGGGGTCTAGTTCTTCCTCAGATACGCAGTATTTT
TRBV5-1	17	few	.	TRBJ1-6	CASSSSVDSSYNSPLHF	TGCGCCAGCAGCTCGAGCGTAGACAGCTCCTATAATTCACCCCTCCACTTT
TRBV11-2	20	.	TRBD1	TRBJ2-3	CASSPHQGQGKLEQADTQYF	TGTGCCAGCAGCCCGCATCAGGGACAGGGGAAGCTGGAGCAAGCAGATACGCAGTATTTT
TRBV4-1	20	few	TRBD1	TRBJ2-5	CASSQDPRDRGLPGQETQYF	TGCGCCAGCAGCCAAGACCCCCGGGACAGGGGGCTCCCTGGACAAGAGACCCAGTACTTC
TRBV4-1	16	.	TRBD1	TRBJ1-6	CASSRRGSSYNSPLHF	TGCGCCAGCAGCCGCAGGGGGAGCTCCTATAATTCACCCCTCCACTTT
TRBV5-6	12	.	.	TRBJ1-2	CASTVDIRGYTF	TGTGCCAGCACCGTCGACATTCGGGGCTACACCTTC
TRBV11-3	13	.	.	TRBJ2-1	CASSFIPEGEQFF	TGTGCCAGCAGCTTTATCCCCGAAGGTGAGCAGTTCTTC
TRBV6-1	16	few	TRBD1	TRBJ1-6	CASSFTPGTGNSPLHF	TGTGCCAGCAGCTTCACCCCCGGGACAGGGAATTCACCCCTCCACTTT
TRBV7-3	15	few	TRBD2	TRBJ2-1	CASSLTRGLADEQFF	TGTGCCAGCAGCTTAACGAGGGGACTAGCGGATGAGCAGTTCTTC
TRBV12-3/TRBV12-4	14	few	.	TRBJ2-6	CASREDSGANVLTF	TGTGCCAGCAGAGAGGACTCTGGGGCCAACGTCCTGACTTTC
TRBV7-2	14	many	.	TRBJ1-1	CASSSRRRDIEAFF	TGTGCCAGCAGCTCTAGGAGGAGGGACATTGAAGCTTTCTTT
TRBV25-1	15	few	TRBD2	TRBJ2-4	CASSDPGTSGDPRYF	TGTGCCAGCAGTGATCCCGGGACTAGCGGGGACCCACGGTACTTC
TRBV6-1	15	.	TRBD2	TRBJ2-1	CASTAQLAGHNEQFF	TGTGCCAGCACCGCCCAACTAGCGGGGCACAATGAGCAGTTCTTC
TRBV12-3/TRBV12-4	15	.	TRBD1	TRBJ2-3	CASSLGTGGLDTQYF	TGTGCCAGCAGTTTAGGCACAGGGGGGTTGGATACGCAGTATTTT
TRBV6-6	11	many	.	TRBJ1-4	CASSLGVTLFF	TGTGCCAGCAGCCTAGGGGTTACACTGTTTTTT
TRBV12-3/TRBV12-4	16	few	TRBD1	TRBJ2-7	CASSLTGGPGLSEQYF	TGTGCCAGCAGTCTGACAGGGGGCCCGGGTTTGAGTGAGCAGTACTTC
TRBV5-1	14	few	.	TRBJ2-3	CASSLVDYTDTQYF	TGCGCCAGCAGCTTGGTTGACTACACAGATACGCAGTATTTT
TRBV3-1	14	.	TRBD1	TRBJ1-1	CASSQVTGGTEAFF	TGTGCCAGCAGCCAAGTCACAGGGGGTACTGAAGCTTTCTTT
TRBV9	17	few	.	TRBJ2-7	CASSVAGTHIGVYEQYF	TGTGCCAGCAGCGTAGCCGGGACCCACATCGGGGTCTACGAGCAGTACTTC
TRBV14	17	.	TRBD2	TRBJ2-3	CASSQEVLAGGPDTQYF	TGTGCCAGCAGCCAAGAGGTACTAGCGGGGGGCCCAGATACGCAGTATTTT
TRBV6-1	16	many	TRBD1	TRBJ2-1	CASTRRPGQGSREQFF	TGTGCCAGCACCCGACGGCCGGGACAGGGCTCTCGGGAGCAGTTCTTC
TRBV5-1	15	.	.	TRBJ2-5	CASGPGAGREETQYF	TGCGCCAGCGGCCCAGGGGCGGGTAGAGAAGAGACCCAGTACTTC
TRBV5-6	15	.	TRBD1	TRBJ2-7	CASSQWTGALYEQYF	TGTGCCAGCAGCCAGTGGACAGGAGCACTTTACGAGCAGTACTTC
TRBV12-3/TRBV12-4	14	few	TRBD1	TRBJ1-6	CASSLRQGHSPLHF	TGTGCCAGCAGTTTGAGACAGGGGCATTCACCCCTCCACTTT
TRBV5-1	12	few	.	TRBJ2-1	CASGRDSHEQFF	TGCGCCAGCGGTCGGGACTCCCATGAGCAGTTCTTC
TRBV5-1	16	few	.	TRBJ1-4	CASSQGPPGGNEKLFF	TGCGCCAGCAGCCAGGGACCGCCGGGGGGCAATGAAAAACTGTTTTTT
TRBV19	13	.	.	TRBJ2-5	CASMAGARQTQYF	TGTGCCAGTATGGCGGGGGCACGACAGACCCAGTACTTC
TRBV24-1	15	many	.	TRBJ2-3	CATSETAGQTDTQYF	TGTGCCACCAGTGAAACCGCAGGGCAGACAGATACGCAGTATTTT
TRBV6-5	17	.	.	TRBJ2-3	CASSYVGGGKTTDTQYF	TGTGCCAGCAGTTACGTTGGTGGGGGGAAGACCACAGATACGCAGTATTTT
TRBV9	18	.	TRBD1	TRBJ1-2	CASGSRDGTDSWVEGYTF	TGTGCCAGCGGCTCCCGCGACGGGACAGATTCATGGGTCGAGGGCTACACCTTC
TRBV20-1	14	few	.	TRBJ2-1	CSASPLSSYNEQFF	TGCAGTGCTAGTCCCCTAAGCTCCTACAATGAGCAGTTCTTC
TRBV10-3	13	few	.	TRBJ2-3	CAIRGHSTDTQYF	TGTGCCATCAGGGGACATAGCACAGATACGCAGTATTTT
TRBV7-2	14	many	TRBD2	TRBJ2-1	CASNELANHNEQFF	TGTGCCAGCAACGAACTAGCGAATCACAATGAGCAGTTCTTC
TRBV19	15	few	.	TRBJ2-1	CASSRAPGAANEQFF	TGTGCCAGTAGTCGGGCTCCAGGGGCAGCCAATGAGCAGTTCTTC
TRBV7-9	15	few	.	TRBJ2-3	CASTRARVGGDTQYF	TGTGCCAGCACCCGCGCGCGAGTGGGTGGTGATACGCAGTATTTT
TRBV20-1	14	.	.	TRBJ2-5	CSARRGETGETQYF	TGCAGTGCTAGAAGGGGGGAAACTGGTGAGACCCAGTACTTC
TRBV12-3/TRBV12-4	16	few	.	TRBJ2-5	CASSLVPWENQETQYF	TGTGCCAGCAGTTTGGTTCCGTGGGAGAACCAAGAGACCCAGTACTTC
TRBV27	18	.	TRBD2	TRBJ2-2	CASSLQGLAGGYTGELFF	TGTGCCAGCAGTCTCCAGGGACTAGCGGGGGGGTACACCGGGGAGCTGTTTTTT
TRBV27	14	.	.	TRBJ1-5	CASSFSGGYQPQHF	TGTGCCAGCAGTTTCTCGGGGGGGTATCAGCCCCAGCATTTT
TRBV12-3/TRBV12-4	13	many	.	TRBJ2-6	CASAGGGANVLTF	TGTGCCAGCGCTGGCGGAGGGGCCAACGTCCTGACTTTC
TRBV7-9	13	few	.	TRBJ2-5	CASSPNRVETQYF	TGTGCCAGCAGCCCAAACAGGGTGGAGACCCAGTACTTC
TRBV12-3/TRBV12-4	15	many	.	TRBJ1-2	CASSSRGAHNYGYTF	TGTGCCAGCAGCAGTCGGGGGGCGCATAACTATGGCTACACCTTC
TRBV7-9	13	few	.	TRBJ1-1	CASSLLHLSEAFF	TGTGCCAGCAGCTTATTACATCTCTCTGAAGCTTTCTTT
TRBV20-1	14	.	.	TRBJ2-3	CSAGGHGSTDTQYF	TGCAGTGCAGGCGGACACGGTAGCACAGATACGCAGTATTTT
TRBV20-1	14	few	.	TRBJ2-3	CSARDAVGADTQYF	TGCAGTGCTAGAGATGCAGTGGGGGCAGATACGCAGTATTTT
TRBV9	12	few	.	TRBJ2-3	CASSVSTSKQYF	TGTGCCAGCAGCGTATCGACGTCTAAGCAGTATTTT
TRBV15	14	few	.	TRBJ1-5	CATEPRRGNQPQHF	TGTGCCACCGAACCAAGGAGGGGCAATCAGCCCCAGCATTTT